The clone carrying this TCR beta chain came up many times. No antigen is known for it. The data derive from a study of spatial heterogeneity in lung cancer. CDR1 is SGHRS, CDR2 YFSETQ, per germline. The CDR3 is 14 amino acids. V shed 2 bases and J shed 1 base, with 9 bases lying between them. On each TCR cDNA molecule, a unique molecular identifier was present. From the 5' RACE reads, TCRdb called clonotypes with MiXCR, one entry per CDR3 protein. The repertoire has more than 10,000 distinct CDR3 sequences, 4.5% to 5.5% of them found once; the top ten carry about 23%. As to time point: sample taken at primary tumor resection. The donor group consisted of around 70 patients who had untreated, early-stage non-small cell lung cancer. Study-level points and caveats: Expanded alpha and beta TCR counts within tumors tracked tumor mutation counts.

The chain has TRBV5-1 and TRBJ1-2; no firm D call. The sequenced sample was lung tumor tissue, obtained at surgery. The sequence was obtained from a male donor with early-stage non-small cell lung cancer. This CDR3 is CASSFTADNYGYTF. For the CDR3, the DNA is TGCGCCAGCAGCTTCACAGCAGATAACTATGGCTACACCTTC.